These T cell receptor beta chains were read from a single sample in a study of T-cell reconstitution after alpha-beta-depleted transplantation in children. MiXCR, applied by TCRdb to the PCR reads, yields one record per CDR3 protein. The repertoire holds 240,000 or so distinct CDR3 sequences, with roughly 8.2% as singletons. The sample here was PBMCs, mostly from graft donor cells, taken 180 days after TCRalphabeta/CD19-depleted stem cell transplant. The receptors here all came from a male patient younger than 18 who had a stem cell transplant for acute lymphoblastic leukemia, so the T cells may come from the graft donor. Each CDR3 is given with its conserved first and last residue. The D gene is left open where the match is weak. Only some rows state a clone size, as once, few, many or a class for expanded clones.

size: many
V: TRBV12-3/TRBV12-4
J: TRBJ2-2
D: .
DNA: TGTGCCAGCAGTCCACAGGGTGACACCGGGGAGCTGTTTTTT
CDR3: CASSPQGDTGELFF

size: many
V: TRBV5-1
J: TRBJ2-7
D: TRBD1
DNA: TGCGCCAGCAGCTTGGATGGACAGGGTAGGCTGTACGAGCAGTACTTC
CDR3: CASSLDGQGRLYEQYF

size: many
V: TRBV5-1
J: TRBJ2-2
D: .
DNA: TGCGCCAGCAGCTTGGAAGGGTCCGGGGAGCTGTTTTTT
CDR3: CASSLEGSGELFF

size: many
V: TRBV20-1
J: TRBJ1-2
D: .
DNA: TGCAGTGCCACGGGACATCTCTATGGCTACACCTTC
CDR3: CSATGHLYGYTF

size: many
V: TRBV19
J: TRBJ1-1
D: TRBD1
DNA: TGTGCCAGTAGTACTAAGACAGGGGTTAACACTGAAGCTTTCTTT
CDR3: CASSTKTGVNTEAFF

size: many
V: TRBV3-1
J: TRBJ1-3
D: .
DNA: TGTGCCAGCAGCCAAGTTAGAAACACCATATATTTT
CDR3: CASSQVRNTIYF

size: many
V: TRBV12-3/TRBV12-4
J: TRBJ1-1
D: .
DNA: TGTGCCAGCAGCCAGGGGATCACTGAAGCTTTCTTT
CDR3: CASSQGITEAFF

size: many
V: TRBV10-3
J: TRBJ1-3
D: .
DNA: TGTGCCATCAGTGAGCACAGTTCCTCTGGAAACACCATATATTTT
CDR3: CAISEHSSSGNTIYF

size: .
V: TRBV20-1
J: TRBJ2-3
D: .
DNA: TGCAGTGCTCGCGGACAGCCGGCTAGCACAGATACGCAGTATTTT
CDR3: CSARGQPASTDTQYF

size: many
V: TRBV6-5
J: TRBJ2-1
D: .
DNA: TGTGCCAGCAGTTACGATGGCGGCAATGAGCAGTTCTTC
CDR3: CASSYDGGNEQFF

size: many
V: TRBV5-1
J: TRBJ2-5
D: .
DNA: TGCGCCAGCAGCAGATCTACAGGTATTCAAGAGACCCAGTACTTC
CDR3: CASSRSTGIQETQYF

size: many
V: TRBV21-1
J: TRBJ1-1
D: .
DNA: TGTGCCAGCAGCAAAAACCGACGGACAACGCACACTGAAGCTTTCTTT
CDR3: CASSKNRRTTHTEAFF

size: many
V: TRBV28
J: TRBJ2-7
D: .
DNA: TGTGCCAGCAGTTTTTTGATCAAACAGAGCTCCTACGAGCAGTACTTC
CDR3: CASSFLIKQSSYEQYF

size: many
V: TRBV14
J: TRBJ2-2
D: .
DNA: TGTGCCAGCAGCCAAGGACTCCGGCCGGGGGAGCTGTTTTTT
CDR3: CASSQGLRPGELFF

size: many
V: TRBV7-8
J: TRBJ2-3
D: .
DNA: TGTGCCAGCAGCGGGTTGACAGATACGCAGTATTTT
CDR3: CASSGLTDTQYF

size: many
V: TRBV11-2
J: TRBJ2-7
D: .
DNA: TGTGCCAGCAGCTTAGATCGGGCTTACGAGCAGTACTTC
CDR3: CASSLDRAYEQYF